This TCR beta chain was identified in a study of response to subunit inactivated influenza vaccine (dated by TCRdb to between 2018 and 2020). Turning to the overall study: Deep quantitative T cell receptor repertoire profiling was used in the study to track responses to a trivalent subunit inactivated influenza vaccine. What the work shows at the level of the full study, not this receptor alone: According to the authors, only a limited number of new T cells may be recruited by each seasonal influenza vaccination.

The library was built by means of RT-PCR. TCRdb names Illumina HiSeq 2500 as the instrument used. Starting from the raw public reads, TCRdb applied fastp trimming at Q25, assembled clones with MiXCR and retained in-frame beta chains. Rows are combined by CDR3 protein, so each entry shows the most common genes and DNA. The sample records roughly 540,000 distinct CDR3 sequences, 20% to 25% of which are singletons. 2.5% to 3% of the sample comes from the top ten. About this clonotype: Its antigen remains undetermined. Base qualities are not at hand, and no much larger clone is one base apart.

From the cysteine up to the phenylalanine, the CDR3 has a length of 14 residues. The entry retains the CDR3 DNA only, 42 bases that are in frame from base 1. Trimming removed 4 bases from V and 2 bases from J; the gene matches leave 5 bases unexplained. From a lookup of the germline V gene, CDR1 and CDR2 are SQVTM and ANQGSEA. The same specimen was also included in a second study, on T cells expressing NK-cell markers. The second investigation adds: The TCR beta cDNA libraries were made using 5'RACE template switching, a step that added both a universal primer site and unique molecular identifiers. In sorted CD3+CD56+NKG2C+, CD3+CD56+NKG2C- and CD3+CD56-NKG2C+ T-cell subsets from several donors, TCR beta-chain repertoires were profiled. Among the eight sequenced donors, only one was HCMV-seronegative, while the other seven were HCMV-seropositive. In several experiments an anti-gammadeltaTCR antibody was added to restrict sorting to alphabetaTCR-expressing T cells. For over five donors, the dominant CD3+CD56+NKG2C+ clonotypes were among the top 10 CD8+ clonotypes and accounted for roughly 1.0-8% of CD8+ T cells. Those dominant clonotypes were again the most abundant among CD3+CD56-NKG2C+ cells in several donors, at about 25-60.1%. It remained unclear whether the expanded NKG2C-expressing T cell clones were specific for HCMV antigens. The study sequenced eight donors, all healthy volunteers chosen at random: three men and five women. To determine HCMV serostatus, a commercial ELISA kit was used to detect HCMV-specific IgG in serum. Peripheral blood mononuclear cells were isolated from blood by Ficoll density gradient centrifugation. CD4+ and CD8+ T cells were isolated from PBMC by magnetic immunoseparation with Miltenyi isolation kits. Synthesis of cDNA was primed from the TCR beta constant segment and was followed by two consecutive PCR amplification steps. Libraries were sequenced as 2 x 150 bp reads on Illumina HiSeq 2000/2500, MiSeq or NextSeq. MIGEC was used to demultiplex reads and group reads by UMI, and MiTCR was used to assemble and quantify clonotypes. To exclude erroneous sequences, only TCR cDNA sequences supported by at least two reads were retained. The tcR package was used for downstream repertoire analysis, with clonotypes matched between fractions based on CDR3 nucleotide sequence plus V segment. VDJmatch was used to annotate antigen specificity against VDJdb, with one amino acid substitution allowed in CDR3.

The chain was built from TRBV29-1 and TRBJ2-3; 8 of the junction bases match TRBD1. This clonotype originated in a man aged 50 to 60 who received an inactivated influenza vaccine. Donor details come from another sample of the same person, matched by shared clones. The sample was CD4+ T cells sorted from PBMCs, taken 12 days after vaccination. CDR3 protein: CSVGGTGVTDTQYF. The DNA is as follows: TGCAGCGTTGGAGGGACAGGCGTCACAGATACGCAGTATTTT.